Below, 17 T cell receptor beta chains from the same sample are listed, as sequenced in a study of cytomegalovirus exposure and HLA in healthy donors. TCRdb keeps only in-frame clones here, not all; method: immunoSEQ multiplex PCR. The sample consists of 100,000 to 150,000 clones, roughly nine tenths of them appearing once. The source material was PBMCs. The receptors were gathered from a man aged 25 to 40 in good health and CMV-seronegative.

This chain connects TRBV5-1 to TRBJ1-2; D gene uncertain. Trimming removed 4 bases from V and 10 bases from J, with 14 bases in between. The CDR3 is 12 amino acids. Germline-derived CDR1 and CDR2 are SGHRS and YFSETQ. CDR3 sequence reads: CASSREDEVYTF. In DNA, the CDR3 is TGCGCCAGCAGCAGGGAGGACGAGGTCTACACCTTC.

In nucleotides, the CDR3 is TGTGCCAGCAGCTTGGCCGGAGTATATAATTCACCCCTCCACTTT. It yields the protein CASSLAGVYNSPLHF. The chain uses TRBV7-6 and TRBJ1-6, with D uncertain. The CDR3 totals 15 residues. Germline values: CDR1 SGHVS, CDR2 FNYEAQ. V lost 3 bases and J lost 4, with 10 bases in between.

V gene TRBV18 combines with J gene TRBJ2-3, with 9 bases fitting TRBD1. The CDR3 contains 17 residues. CDR1 and CDR2 (germline): KGHSH, LQKENI. Trimming at V came to 5 bases and at J to 0 bases, leaving 9 bases not matched to a gene. The CDR3 nucleotides are TGTGCCAGCTCATTACTCGGACAGGGGACTAGCACAGATACGCAGTATTTT. Its translation: CASSLLGQGTSTDTQYF.

On this clone: An end of the junction differs from the germline gene, which may be a read error. The V gene is TRBV5-1, the J gene TRBJ2-3; TRBD2 matches 8 bases. The CDR3 is 16 residues long. Germline V gene data show CDR1 as SGHRS and CDR2 as YFSETQ. As DNA, the CDR3 is TGCGCCAGCAGTTTGGGCAGCGGGGGTTCCACAGATACGCAGTATTTT. Translating it yields CASSLGSGGSTDTQYF.

The table lists this clone with a count of one. This sequence joins TRBV6-6 and TRBJ1-1, with D unresolved. In germline, CDR1 is MNHNY, CDR2 SVGAGI (reference sequence). The V end lost 7 bases, the J end lost 3 bases, and 15 bases lay between the germline ends. The CDR3 runs 14 residues. The CDR3 coding sequence is TGTGCCAGCACCTTTGGCCCTCGTTACACTGAAGCTTTCTTT. Translated, it gives CASTFGPRYTEAFF.

The J gene is TRBJ2-3, the V gene TRBV6-5; 12 bases align to TRBD1. V lost 10 bases, J lost 8 bases, and 4 bases stayed unmatched. Germline CDR1 and CDR2: MNHEY and SVGAGI. The CDR3 loop spans 12 amino acids. CDR3 loop: CATGQGAGTQYF. DNA for the CDR3: TGTGCCACGGGACAGGGGGCCGGTACGCAGTATTTT.

V gene TRBV28 combines with J gene TRBJ1-4, with 9 bases that match TRBD1. From germline, CDR1 is MDHEN and CDR2 SYDVKM. The length of the CDR3 is 13 residues. The V segment lost 6 bases and the J segment 11 bases; nucleotides outside the gene matches: 7. The CDR3, as DNA: TGTGCCAGCAGCCCCGGGACAGGGTTGAAACTGTTTTTT. It is translated as CASSPGTGLKLFF. The full variable domain, rest sourced from reference TRBV28 and TRBJ1-4, is DVKVTQSSRYLVKRTGEKVFLECVQDMDHENMFWYRQDPGLGLRLIYFSYDVKMKEKGDIPEGYSVSREKKERFSLILESASTNQTSMYLCASSPGTGLKLFFGSGTQLSVL.

The J gene is TRBJ1-5, the V gene TRBV4-1, with a possible D match to TRBD1 (5 bases). Germline CDR1 and CDR2: MGHRA and YSYEKL. V was shortened by 1 base and J by 0 bases, with 7 bases between the two germline ends. CDR3 length equals 15 residues. This chain's CDR3 is CASSQGQISNQPQHF. The CDR3 nucleotides are TGCGCCAGCAGCCAAGGACAGATTAGCAATCAGCCCCAGCATTTT.

This clone was seen once. This chain uses TRBV4-1 with TRBJ2-1; D is possibly TRBD2 (6 bases). Deletions cut 3 bases from V and 4 bases from J, with 13 bases between. The CDR3 sequence is 15 residues long. Germline values: CDR1 MGHRA, CDR2 YSYEKL. The DNA of the CDR3 is TGCGCCAGCAGCCAGCCGGGAGTAGCATACAATGAGCAGTTCTTC. It codes for CASSQPGVAYNEQFF.

The chain couples TRBV29-1 to TRBJ2-6; possibly TRBD1 for D (6 bases). Deletions cut 6 bases from V and 2 bases from J, with 26 bases between. This CDR3 contains 19 residues. CDR1 SQVTM and CDR2 ANQGSEA come from the germline V gene. The CDR3 sequence is CSVQKRTDSIPTGANVLTF. DNA for the CDR3: TGCAGCGTCCAAAAGCGGACAGATTCCATCCCCACTGGGGCCAACGTCCTGACTTTC.

In its sample, this clone was seen once. The rearrangement uses TRBV11-2 and TRBJ2-4, with 7 bases identical to TRBD2. Germline values: CDR1 SGHAT, CDR2 FQNNGV. The CDR3 has 15 residues. V gave up 4 bases and J gave up 0 bases; unmatched junction bases: 3. CDR3 protein: CASSSGGLAKNIQYF. The CDR3 DNA follows: TGTGCCAGCAGCTCGGGGGGACTAGCCAAAAACATTCAGTACTTC.

Remarks on this clone: This CDR3 is also generated by other DNA sequences in the sample. The chain combines TRBV27 with TRBJ1-2, with TRBD1 matching 8 bases. CDR3 length: 15 residues. CDR1 MNHEY and CDR2 SMNVEV come from the germline V gene (reference sequence). The J segment lost 5 bases and the V segment lost 2 bases, leaving 7 bases of the junction unmatched. The CDR3 DNA is TGTGCCAGCAGTTTAGCCCAGGGGGCACAATATGGCTACACCTTC. This encodes CASSLAQGAQYGYTF.

This chain connects TRBV28 to TRBJ2-7, with D unclear. This CDR3 is 12 amino acids long. V lost 5 bases, J lost 6 bases, and 11 bases lay in between. CDR1 and CDR2 (germline): MDHEN, SYDVKM. DNA of the CDR3: TGTGCCAGCAGTGGCCCGTTCGTCGAGCAGTACTTC. Its translation: CASSGPFVEQYF.

V is TRBV27 and J is TRBJ2-7; 8 positions match TRBD1. There are 13 residues in the CDR3. The germline gives CDR1 MNHEY, CDR2 SMNVEV (reference sequence). V shed 5 bases, J shed 3 bases, and the junction held 3 bases outside the gene matches. The DNA for the CDR3 is TGTGCCAGCAGTGCCGGGACAGGCTACGAGCAGTACTTC. Protein: CASSAGTGYEQYF.

The rearrangement links TRBV5-6 to TRBJ1-5; D possibly corresponds to TRBD1 (5 bases). CDR3 length: 16 amino acids. Germline V gene lookup returns CDR1 SGHDT and CDR2 YYEEEE. V gave up 2 bases and J gave up 1 base, with 13 bases separating them. CDR3: CASSFFRRGSNQPQHF. The CDR3 bases are TGTGCCAGCAGCTTCTTTCGTAGGGGAAGCAATCAGCCCCAGCATTTT.

At least ten counts were recorded for this clone. This chain joins TRBV6-5 and TRBJ1-5; maybe TRBD1 (6 bases). The CDR3 spans 15 residues. V dropped 6 bases and J dropped 1 base, with 13 bases sitting between them. Looked up from germline, CDR1 is MNHEY and CDR2 is SVGAGI. In nucleotides, the CDR3 is TGTGCCAGCAGCCCGGGACATTGGAGCAATCAGCCCCAGCATTTT. This translates into CASSPGHWSNQPQHF.

V is TRBV11-2 and J is TRBJ1-2; a weak D match, TRBD1 (5 bases). Trimming cost V 1 base and J 6 bases, with 12 bases left between them. Looked up from germline, CDR1 is SGHAT and CDR2 is FQNNGV. The CDR3 spans 14 residues. The CDR3 DNA is TGTGCCAGCAGCTTAGGTTTCAGGGTTCATGGCTACACCTTC. This encodes CASSLGFRVHGYTF.